This T cell receptor (beta chain) was documented in a study of cytomegalovirus exposure and HLA in healthy donors (dated by TCRdb to 2015 to 2018). Regarding the complete study: An earlier analysis of roughly 610 of the donors reported 276 Gb of sequence data and around 120 million unique TCR beta sequences obtained from some 200 million T cells. Around 320 gigabases of sequencing data and roughly 90 million unique TCR sequences were included in an early release covering about 600 HLA-typed donors. Of the approximately 400 genotyped donors, about 80% fell in the genetic ancestry cluster associated with self-reported Caucasian donors. The study aimed to test whether cataloging public T cell receptors could reveal signatures of past pathogen exposure. The study profiled the T cell repertoires of approximately 700 subjects by immunosequencing and related them to cytomegalovirus serostatus. A separate validation cohort of over a hundred different subjects was used in addition to the approximately 670-subject first cohort. The study combined high-throughput TCR immunosequencing, statistical association of individual TCRs with disease status, and machine learning to predict cytomegalovirus infection status. To study patterns of TCR occurrence, a later analysis re-analyzed previously published TCR beta repertoires from 650 to 750 donors and added high-resolution HLA genotyping. Rather than using new phenotypic data, the later analysis identified candidate immune exposures from TCR beta sequences and from how often those sequences occurred across donors. In an earlier analysis of 500 to 650 of the donors, high-throughput TCR beta sequencing was used to judge whether each TCR beta V gene segment behaved as functional or pseudogenic. Donor age, sex, ethnicity and CMV serostatus were compiled together with the repertoire data. A later genetic analysis used genome-wide SNP genotypes for about 60% of the roughly 700 donors, treating that subset as a discovery cohort. All discovery cohort repertoires had been generated using a single sequencing platform. HLA typing covered class I and class II loci at four-digit resolution. Typing coverage varied by locus: roughly 620-640 donors for A, B, C, DRB1 and DQB1; 500 to 550 for DQA1; 600 to 610 for DPA1; approximately 470 for DPB1. Because of strong linkage in the cohort, a few DR-DQ haplotypes were treated as single units for association and clustering. Across 300 to 400 genotyped donors of the cohort, an average of 235,054 unique TCR beta nucleotide sequences per donor were sequenced, and 15% to 20% of those sequences were non-productive. What the study reported, not specific to this receptor: Because the 87-base-pair reads could not distinguish some IMGT-functional V segments, including TRBV6-2 and TRBV6-3, those segments were excluded. About 17 rarely observed V segments, including chromosome 9 orphons, were excluded from the earlier analysis of approximately 500 of the donors because counts were too low. In a later analysis, about 17,000 TCR beta sequences were associated with specific HLA alleles at a false discovery rate of 0.05. A later genetic analysis reported fewer N-insertions in productive TCRs among donors in an Asian-associated ancestry cluster than the roughly 670-donor mean. The authors suggested that the approach could potentially be generalized to other disease states and immunological phenotypes. This cohort had only TCR beta chains sequenced, and the lack of alpha or paired-chain data limited which features could be detected. Three of the identified cytomegalovirus-associated TCR beta chains were confirmed in vitro to be specific for cytomegalovirus antigens. The classifier was reported to diagnose cytomegalovirus status with high specificity and sensitivity in both the original cohort and the validation cohort. HLA typing was unavailable for some donors at each locus, so association tests used only the typed subset. Assigning TCR associations to individual alleles was difficult when HLA alleles, especially DR and DQ, strongly co-occurred. A further reported finding was that TCR beta sequences accurately predicted the HLA-A and HLA-B alleles for most subjects in the first cohort. Correlated functional status among segregating V segments might reflect linkage disequilibrium, but an unknown experimental factor could not be ruled out. An association between a missense DCLRE1C variant and V-gene and J-gene trimming of TCR beta chains was found in a later genetic analysis and replicated in an independent cohort. In a later analysis, several top co-occurrence clusters were reported to appear linked to parvovirus B19, influenza, CMV and Epstein-Barr virus. A cluster of highly shared sequence variants was judged likely to be a technical artifact of the sequencing pipeline. CMV serostatus was the only immune exposure information available for the cohort. The study gave a list of 150 to 200 TCR beta chains associated with cytomegalovirus. A later analysis found that most CMV-associated TCR beta chains appeared HLA-restricted, with HLA associations seemingly driven largely by CMV exposure. Presence/absence analyses assumed roughly uniform sequencing depth across donors, an assumption that may not hold. While some public TCRs were present in many individuals, most TCR sequences turned up only very rarely across donors. Broadly in line with IMGT annotations, most TCR beta V segments showed up in productive rearrangements about 87% or about 30% of the time in an earlier analysis of around 550 of the donors. A later analysis found that TCR association rates varied across HLA loci, with DRB1 alleles showing the most associated TCRs and HLA-C alleles the fewest. A later analysis found that HLA-associated TCR beta chains were more clonally expanded and had lower generation probabilities than equally common non-associated chains.

V is clipped by 0 bases and J by 0 bases, and the sequence between their germline boundaries is 5 bases long. The germline V gene supplies CDR1 LGHNA and CDR2 YNFKEQ. The CDR3 starts with the cysteine, ends with the phenylalanine, and has 15 residues. Only the CDR3 DNA stays, 45 bases, in frame from base 1. The library was prepared using the immunoSEQ multiplex PCR assay. For the multiplex PCR, a mixture combining 60 forward primers for TCR Vbeta segments and 13 reverse primers for TCR Jbeta segments was used. The CDR3 region of rearranged TCR beta genes was amplified from genomic DNA by a multiplex PCR assay. On the Illumina HiSeq System, the amplified TCR beta libraries were sequenced as 87-base-pair reads. For the original study's pipeline: Across the roughly 640 repertoires, a later analysis counted 78 million or so unique TCR beta chains, about 10 million of which were shared by at least two donors. To remove PCR and sequencing errors, raw reads were error-corrected and collapsed into unique sequences using a nearest-neighbor algorithm that merged closely related sequences. V, D and J gene segments were assigned by aligning CDR3 sequences to IMGT reference sequences. Each retained sequence needed at least a six-nucleotide match to both a V gene segment and a J gene segment. Rearrangements were classified as productive when the CDR3 lacked stop codons and remained in frame with V and J, and all other rearrangements were classified as non-productive. Following IMGT convention, CDR3 was defined as the stretch from the second conserved V-encoded cysteine up to the conserved J-encoded phenylalanine. Sequences without an unambiguous match to a single V gene segment were excluded from the earlier analysis of approximately 600 of the donors. An earlier analysis of fewer than 750 of the donors called V segments functional above 56.7% productive rearrangements and segregating when the between-donor standard deviation exceeded 5%. A statistical classification framework was built for diagnosing cytomegalovirus status from the catalog of TCR beta chain sequences. A later analysis assigned V and J genes by comparing TCR nucleotide sequences with IMGT/GENE-DB human TR gene sequences. Using the TCRdist pipeline, a later analysis assigned CDR3 sequences along with most-parsimonious VDJ recombination scenarios. In a later analysis, each TCR beta chain was defined by its CDR3 amino acid sequence together with its V-gene family, and reads lacking a unique V-gene family were excluded. In a later analysis, nearly 600 highly shared, low-generation-probability nucleotide sequences were removed to address suspected cross-contamination and a sequencing artifact. In a later analysis, a clonal expansion index for each public chain was calculated from normalized within-repertoire ranks of inferred template counts. A later analysis computed generation probabilities with a VDJ recombination model fitted to out-of-frame rearrangements, and checked the results against IGoR. Hypergeometric tests were used in a later analysis to score TCR-TCR, TCR-HLA and TCR-CMV co-occurrence, with a repertoire-size bias correction applied to the TCR pairs. False discovery rates were estimated in a later analysis by permuting HLA or CMV assignments 20 times. In a later analysis, co-occurring TCRs were grouped using DBSCAN, with TCRdist sequence similarity added in when clustering inside HLA-allele-positive subsets. Repertoires with fewer than 30,000 or more than 120,000 public chains were left out of co-occurrence clustering, as were five repertoires with anomalous nucleotide sharing. The table was pulled from immuneACCESS by TCRdb, which kept in-frame rearrangements only. Such tables lose some clones; where checked, under half of the loss comes from unresolved V genes, and the rest has no known cause. The V and J calls and the clone size are those of that table, but D and trimming were determined from the DNA. The sample yields 130,000 to 150,000 clones; roughly 80% were counted once. About 6.7% of the sample lies in the top ten.

The cohort comprised approximately 700 healthy bone marrow donors. Cohort members were all nominally healthy when sampled, although unrecorded immune exposures were likely present. The donor was CMV seropositive and was included in the group of 270 or so seropositive cohort members. A peripheral blood sample was collected from each donor, and TCR beta sequencing was performed on peripheral blood mononuclear cells. Genomic DNA extraction from the blood cell samples was performed with the Qiagen DNeasy Blood Extraction Kit. In the case of this clone: The antigen it recognizes is unknown. Base quality data are lacking; no much larger clone is found one base away.

The sample consisted of PBMCs. This receptor was obtained from a woman in her thirties or forties in good health and CMV-seropositive. Recombination connected TRBV4-2 to TRBJ1-4; no D gene call is confident. The DNA is TGTGCCAGCAGCCAAGACCGAGCAACTAATGAAAAACTGTTTTTT. The translation is CASSQDRATNEKLFF.